This record looks at one T cell receptor beta chain sequence and its context. These data originate in a study of T cell responses to AZD1222 COVID-19 vaccine. This CDR3 is 10 amino acids long. The germline CDR1 and CDR2 sequences are SGDLS and YYNGEE. The V gene lost 10 bases and the J gene lost 6 bases, with 7 bases spanning the gap. Profiling relied on immunoSEQ multiplex PCR, and the TCRdb table lists in-frame clones only, not all of them. Of 95,000 or so clones in the sample, more than 85% were seen once. The TCR was taken from an adult who received the AZD1222 COVID-19 vaccine. J is TRBJ2-2 and V is TRBV9; the D gene is possibly TRBD1 (5 bases). Sequences were derived from peripheral blood, sampled 28 days after the second AZD1222 dose. CDR3 sequence: CASGSGELFF. CDR3 nucleotides: TGTGCCTCAGGGTCCGGGGAGCTGTTTTTT.